Shown below are 27 T cell receptor beta chains from a single sample sequenced in a study of cytomegalovirus exposure and HLA in healthy donors (dated 2017 in TCRdb). Libraries were prepared through the immunoSEQ multiplex PCR assay. For the multiplex PCR, a mixture combining 60 forward primers for TCR Vbeta segments and 13 reverse primers for TCR Jbeta segments was used. TCRdb limited this immuneACCESS table to in-frame rearrangements with V and J called. A share of clones is missing; checked studies link under half to unresolved V genes, and the rest is unexplained. The table for this sample lists 110,000 to 150,000 clones; 75% to 80% of them were counted only once. Less than 2% of the sample rests with the top ten. What was sequenced was PBMCs. The receptors come from a woman aged 25-40 years in good health and CMV-seronegative.

The chain is built from TRBV5-1 and TRBJ2-7; 10 nucleotides line up with TRBD2. In germline, CDR1 is SGHRS, CDR2 YFSETQ. This CDR3 has 14 residues. V lost 4 bases, J lost 2 bases, and 3 bases stayed unmatched. DNA for the CDR3: TGCGCCAGCAGCGAAAGCGGGGGGGCCTACGAGCAGTACTTC. Protein sequence: CASSESGGAYEQYF.

The chain employs TRBV28 and TRBJ1-1; TRBD1 agrees at 9 bases. V gave up 6 bases and J gave up 5 bases; unmatched junction bases: 4. The CDR3 loop spans 13 amino acids. CDR1 and CDR2 (germline): MDHEN, SYDVKM. The CDR3 protein is CASRRQGGTEAFF. The CDR3 DNA sequence: TGTGCCAGCAGAAGACAGGGGGGAACTGAAGCTTTCTTT. Full variable domain (outside the CDR3, taken from reference TRBV28 and TRBJ1-1): DVKVTQSSRYLVKRTGEKVFLECVQDMDHENMFWYRQDPGLGLRLIYFSYDVKMKEKGDIPEGYSVSREKKERFSLILESASTNQTSMYLCASRRQGGTEAFFGQGTRLTVV.

This clone occurred once. V usage is TRBV18 and J usage is TRBJ1-2; D might be TRBD1 (5 bases). The CDR3 has 16 amino acids. Trimming took off 5 bases at V and 7 bases at J, with 23 bases between the two ends. Germline CDR1 KGHSH, CDR2 LQKENI. The CDR3 is CASSSVKDGGGGGYTF. CDR3 in DNA: TGTGCCAGCTCATCAGTAAAAGACGGGGGAGGAGGTGGCTACACCTTC. Based on the CDR3 plus reference TRBV18 and TRBJ1-2, the full variable domain is NAGVMQNPRHLVRRRGQEARLRCSPMKGHSHVYWYRQLPEEGLKFMVYLQKENIIDESGMPKERFSAEFPKEGPSILRIQQVVRGDSAAYFCASSSVKDGGGGGYTFGSGTRLTVV.

The gene calls are TRBV7-2 and TRBJ1-1, with a weak D call TRBD1 (6 bases). Trimming removed 4 bases at V and 1 base at J, with 13 bases between. This CDR3 has 15 residues. Germline-derived CDR1 and CDR2 are SGHTA and FQGNSA. CDR3: CASSSRQERNTEAFF. The CDR3 region has the DNA TGTGCCAGCAGCTCCAGACAGGAAAGGAACACTGAAGCTTTCTTT.

J is TRBJ2-2 and V is TRBV7-7; TRBD2 agrees at 7 bases. The CDR3 spans 14 residues. With V trimmed by 10 bases and J by 5 bases, 10 bases remained unmatched. The germline V gene encodes CDR1 SSHAT and CDR2 FNYEAQ (reference sequence). The CDR3 protein is CANLAGVKTGELFF. The CDR3 DNA reads as TGTGCCAACCTCGCGGGGGTGAAGACCGGGGAGCTGTTTTTT.

The V gene is TRBV6-5, the J gene TRBJ1-1, with D possibly TRBD1 on 6 matching bases. CDR1 and CDR2 (germline): MNHEY, SVGAGI. The CDR3 has 12 amino acids. The V and J ends lost 8 bases and 5 bases respectively, with 12 bases between them. The CDR3 DNA follows: TGTGCCAGCGGGGACAAGGGAACTGAAGCTTTCTTT. This translates into CASGDKGTEAFF.

This clone was detected once. The chain is built from TRBV7-3 and TRBJ2-2; D gene ambiguous. V gave up 3 bases and J gave up 4 bases, with 3 bases separating them. In germline, CDR1 is SGHTA, CDR2 FQGTGA. The CDR3 contains 12 residues. Here the CDR3 DNA reads TGTGCCAGCAGCTTTAGCACCGGGGAGCTGTTTTTT. It translates to CASSFSTGELFF.

This sequence joins TRBV5-6 and TRBJ2-1; 9 bases are a match to TRBD2. The V gene's germline CDR1 is SGHDT and CDR2 YYEEEE. V was pared by 4 bases and J by 8 bases, with 7 bases of the junction left unmatched. This CDR3 has 14 amino acids. CDR3 region: CASSQGLAWDEQFF. The CDR3, as DNA: TGTGCCAGCAGCCAGGGACTAGCTTGGGATGAGCAGTTCTTC.

This sequence joins TRBV30 and TRBJ1-2; 8 bases line up with TRBD1. The ends lost 0 bases at V and 7 bases at J; junction bases unmatched: 7. The CDR3 contains 14 residues. CDR1 GTSNPN and CDR2 SVGIG come from the germline V gene (reference sequence). CDR3 in amino acids: CAWSVGQGAIGYTF. CDR3 DNA: TGTGCCTGGAGTGTAGGCCAGGGGGCGATTGGCTACACCTTC.

The chain carries TRBV6-6 and TRBJ1-1; 7 bases align to TRBD1. The CDR3 consists of 15 residues. Germline CDR1 is MNHNY and CDR2 is SVGAGI (reference sequence). V trimming: 3 bases; J trimming: 3 bases; junction bases outside the gene matches: 7. Here the CDR3 reads CASSYRNRGDTEAFF. The CDR3, as DNA: TGTGCCAGCAGTTATCGGAACAGGGGCGACACTGAAGCTTTCTTT.

V usage is TRBV30 and J usage is TRBJ1-1; D is unresolved. CDR3 length: 12 residues. V lost 3 bases and J lost 3, with 8 bases in between. Germline CDR1 and CDR2: GTSNPN and SVGIG (reference sequence). CDR3 nucleotides: TGTGCCTGGAGCGCGGGCCACACTGAAGCTTTCTTT. It yields the protein CAWSAGHTEAFF.

J is TRBJ2-1 and V is TRBV7-6, with TRBD2 identical over 16 bases. The CDR3 runs to 16 residues. Per the germline V gene, CDR1 is SGHVS and CDR2 is FNYEAQ. The J segment lost 9 bases and the V segment lost 0 bases, leaving 2 bases of the junction unmatched. CDR3 sequence (DNA): TGTGCCAGCAGCTTAGCGGGACTAGCGGGGGGGGGTGAGCAGTTCTTC. Amino acid sequence: CASSLAGLAGGGEQFF. The whole variable domain, filled in from reference TRBV7-6 and TRBJ2-1, reads GAGVSQSPRYKVTKRGQDVALRCDPISGHVSLYWYRQALGQGPEFLTYFNYEAQQDKSGLPNDRFSAERPEGSISTLTIQRTEQRDSAMYRCASSLAGLAGGGEQFFGPGTRLTVL.

In its sample, this clone was seen a few times. The chain links TRBV5-1 to TRBJ2-3, with a possible D match to TRBD2 (6 bases). The V gene lost 4 bases and the J gene lost 2 bases, with 14 bases spanning the gap. The CDR3 runs to 15 residues. Germline lookup yields CDR1 SGHRS and CDR2 YFSETQ. The CDR3 nucleotides read TGCGCCAGCAGCATTCTAGCGACGCCCACAGATACGCAGTATTTT. Translation gives CASSILATPTDTQYF.

V and J are TRBV5-5 and TRBJ2-7; possibly TRBD1 for D (6 bases). The CDR3 covers 16 residues. Germline CDR1 reads SGHKS; CDR2 reads YYEKEE (reference sequence). V gave up 0 bases and J gave up 3 bases, with 16 bases separating them. The CDR3 coding sequence is TGTGCCAGCAGCTTGGCCGGGACAACCCTAAACTACGAGCAGTACTTC. The encoded protein is CASSLAGTTLNYEQYF. The full variable domain, with the rest looked up from reference TRBV5-5 and TRBJ2-7, is DAGVTQSPTHLIKTRGQQVTLRCSPISGHKSVSWYQQVLGQGPQFIFQYYEKEERGRGNFPDRFSARQFPNYSSELNVNALLLGDSALYLCASSLAGTTLNYEQYFGPGTRLTVT.

This clone was found once. The chain joins TRBV7-3 to TRBJ2-5, with 11 bases that match TRBD2. The junction had 9 bases not matched to a gene; V was cut back by 7 bases and J by 5 bases. The germline V gene encodes CDR1 SGHTA and CDR2 FQGTGA. The CDR3 extends over 15 amino acids. DNA of the CDR3: TGTGCCAGCACCCTAGCGGGGGGTCCAGGGGAGACCCAGTACTTC. It is translated as CASTLAGGPGETQYF.

The V gene is TRBV9, the J gene TRBJ1-2; TRBD1 matches at 7 bases. V shed 3 bases and J 4 bases; nucleotides not matched to a gene: 6. The CDR3 is made up of 14 amino acids. Per the germline V gene, CDR1 is SGDLS and CDR2 is YYNGEE. The CDR3 sequence: CASSAQGLSYGYTF. The DNA for the CDR3 is TGTGCCAGCAGCGCACAGGGGTTGAGCTATGGCTACACCTTC. The whole variable domain, filled in from reference TRBV9 and TRBJ1-2, reads DSGVTQTPKHLITATGQRVTLRCSPRSGDLSVYWYQQSLDQGLQFLIQYYNGEERAKGNILERFSAQQFPDLHSELNLSSLELGDSALYFCASSAQGLSYGYTFGSGTRLTVV.

The gene calls are TRBV9 and TRBJ2-1; no definite D call. The V end was cut by 0 bases, the J end by 5 bases, with 6 bases between. Germline values: CDR1 SGDLS, CDR2 YYNGEE. This CDR3 comprises 13 residues. The CDR3 DNA reads as TGTGCCAGCAGCGTAGGTTCTAACAATGAGCAGTTCTTC. It specifies CASSVGSNNEQFF.

The chain employs TRBV2 and TRBJ2-1; 9 positions match TRBD1. Trimming removed 5 bases from V and 3 bases from J; junction bases left unmatched: 5. The CDR3 has 15 amino acids. CDR1 and CDR2 (germline): SNHLY, FYNNEI. CDR3 sequence (DNA): TGTGCCAGCAGTTTAGGACAGGGGCTCTACAATGAGCAGTTCTTC. It yields the protein CASSLGQGLYNEQFF.

J is TRBJ1-1 and V is TRBV5-1; 7 nucleotides match TRBD1. The V gene's germline CDR1 is SGHRS and CDR2 YFSETQ. The CDR3 spans 15 residues. V dropped 4 bases and J dropped 1; count of bases not matched to a gene: 7. The CDR3 DNA reads TGCGCCAGCAGCCCCGGGACAGCCTCGAACACTGAAGCTTTCTTT. Its translation: CASSPGTASNTEAFF.

Written as DNA, the CDR3 is TGTGCCAGCAGCCCCGGGACAGGGGCTCCCAATCAGCCCCAGCATTTT. Protein product: CASSPGTGAPNQPQHF. This sequence joins TRBV9 and TRBJ1-5; TRBD1 agrees at 10 bases. Unmatched junction bases numbered 7, after V lost 4 bases and J lost 3 bases. Germline V lookup: CDR1 SGDLS, CDR2 YYNGEE. CDR3 size: 16 residues.

The rearrangement uses TRBV11-2 and TRBJ2-3; TRBD1 matches at 11 bases. The trim removed 0 bases at V and 4 bases at J, leaving 3 bases unmatched. The CDR3 loop spans 16 amino acids. Germline CDR1 reads SGHAT; CDR2 reads FQNNGV. The CDR3 reads CASSLDGQGASDTQYF. The CDR3 bases are TGTGCCAGCAGCTTAGATGGACAGGGGGCATCAGATACGCAGTATTTT.

V gene TRBV19 combines with J gene TRBJ2-5; possibly TRBD1 for D (5 bases). Judging by the DNA end, TRBJ2-7 fits better; the J call may be wrong. Germline CDR1 and CDR2: LNHDA and SQIVND (reference sequence). This CDR3 is 13 amino acids long. CDR3 amino acids: CASSTRQSYEQYF. CDR3 nucleotide sequence: TGTGCCAGTAGTACCAGACAGAGCTACGAGCAGTACTTC.

The chain couples TRBV5-6 to TRBJ1-6, with 9 positions matching TRBD1. The CDR3 has 15 amino acids. Germline V CDR1 and CDR2: SGHDT, YYEEEE. The junction had 10 bases not matched to a gene; V was cut back by 4 bases and J by 11 bases. The CDR3 region is CASSDRDRVRTPLHF. The CDR3 DNA reads TGTGCCAGCAGCGACCGGGACAGGGTTCGTACACCCCTCCACTTT.

The chain uses TRBV6-1 and TRBJ1-2; 8 nucleotides match TRBD1. After removal of 4 bases from V and 7 bases from J, the junction contained 8 bases not matched to a gene. Germline values: CDR1 MNHNS, CDR2 SASEGT. The CDR3 loop spans 14 amino acids. The CDR3 bases are TGTGCCAGCAGTGGACAGGGGACCACGGGTGGCTACACCTTC. Translation gives CASSGQGTTGGYTF.

CDR3 region: CASSFTGANTEAFF. DNA of the CDR3: TGTGCCAGCAGTTTTACAGGGGCGAACACTGAAGCTTTCTTT. The chain uses TRBV7-8 and TRBJ1-1; 7 bases line up with TRBD1. Germline lookup yields CDR1 SGHVS and CDR2 FQNEAQ. J lost 1 base, V lost 6 bases, and 5 bases had no gene match. The CDR3 is 14 residues long.

The V gene is TRBV6-5, the J gene TRBJ1-3, with D perhaps matching TRBD1 (6 bases). CDR3 length: 16 residues. Per the germline V gene, CDR1 is MNHEY and CDR2 is SVGAGI. The ends were cut back, 3 bases at V and 1 base at J, with 13 bases in the middle. The CDR3 DNA follows: TGTGCCAGCAGTTATTCCTACCAGGGGTCTGGAAACACCATATATTTT. It encodes CASSYSYQGSGNTIYF.

The chain carries TRBV7-8 and TRBJ2-1; TRBD2 agrees at 9 bases. Germline assignment: CDR1 SGHVS and CDR2 FQNEAQ. This CDR3 is built from 16 residues. With V trimmed by 1 base and J by 4 bases, 5 bases remained unmatched. In DNA, the CDR3 is TGTGCCAGCAGCTTAGTGGCTAGCGGGATTTACAATGAGCAGTTCTTC. This translates into CASSLVASGIYNEQFF.